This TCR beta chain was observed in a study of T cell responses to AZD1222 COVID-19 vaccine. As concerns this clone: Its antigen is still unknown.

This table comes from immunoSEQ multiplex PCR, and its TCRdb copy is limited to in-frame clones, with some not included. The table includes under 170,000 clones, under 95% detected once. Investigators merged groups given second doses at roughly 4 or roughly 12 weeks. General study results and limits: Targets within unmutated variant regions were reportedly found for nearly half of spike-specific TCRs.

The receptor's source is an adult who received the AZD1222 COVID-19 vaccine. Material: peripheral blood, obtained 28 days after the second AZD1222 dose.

The CDR3 loop is CASSQGTSGRWDTQYF. The CDR3 bases are TGTGCCAGCAGCCAAGGGACTAGCGGGAGGTGGGATACGCAGTATTTT. The V and J genes are TRBV3-1 (or the pseudogene TRBV3-2) and TRBJ2-3, with TRBD2 matching 14 bases. The V and J ends lost 1 base and 6 bases, in that order; junction bases with no gene match: 3. The CDR3 has 16 residues. Germline V gene sequence: CDR1 LGHDT, CDR2 YNNKEL (reference sequence).